This T cell receptor (beta chain) was recorded in a study of vaccination and CD4 T cells after COVID-19. Treatment here: approximately 11-day PBMC culture with coronavirus spike peptide pools or control peptides (ViraFEST assay). The Oncomine TCR Beta short-read assay sequenced DNA from cultured CD4+ T cells. Each CDR3 protein gets one entry after TCRdb re-called the PCR reads with MiXCR. This sample yields 15,000 to 17,000 distinct CDR3 sequences, of which 40% to 50% are seen a single time; around 15% belongs to the top ten. In germline, CDR1 is DFQATT, CDR2 SNEGSKA (reference sequence). The length of the CDR3 is 12 residues. V lost 4 bases, J lost 6 bases, and 6 bases stayed unmatched. About this clonotype itself: Its antigen is unidentified.

The TCR sequence derives from a human donor who had recovered from COVID-19. Material: CD4+ T cells from blood, cultured in vitro, obtained before SARS-CoV-2 vaccination. The chain uses TRBV20-1 and TRBJ2-7, with 7 bases lining up with TRBD2. CDR3: CSAKRGTTEQYF. The CDR3 region has the DNA TGCAGTGCTAAACGCGGGACTACCGAGCAGTACTTC.